This note documents a single T cell receptor (beta chain) sequence. The antigen remains unidentified. CD45RO-negative cells were positively selected for CCR7, leaving out terminally differentiated effector memory CD45RA+ cells. Adult donors, all healthy and HIV-negative, had no recent acute infections or vaccinations. This sample stems from a study of shared clonotypes between healthy human individuals. General observations from the study: Sequencing depth was predicted to influence how clonotypes are shared among donors.

The CDR3 consists of 16 residues. In germline, CDR1 is SGHVS, CDR2 FQNEAQ. V lost 5 bases, J lost 1 base, and 8 bases stayed unmatched. It was across several immunoSEQ plates that each subset's genomic DNA was evenly split. Sequenced by immunoSEQ multiplex PCR; TCRdb stores in-frame clones only, minus some. This table has around 2.1 million clones, roughly 91% appearing once. The chain recombines TRBV7-8 with TRBJ2-3; TRBD2 agrees at 8 bases. The sample consisted of naive CD8+ T cells from PBMCs. The receptor's source is a man younger than 30 in good health. Some clones in this sample may be carry-over from other donors' samples. The CDR3 protein is CASSRSGREGTDTQYF. The CDR3 DNA reads as TGTGCCAGCAGCCGTAGCGGGCGGGAGGGCACAGATACGCAGTATTTT.